The TCR beta chain under discussion was sequenced for a study of blood T cell repertoires in COVID-19 (TCRdb year 2020). About the full investigation: Collaborator samples came from the United States, Italy and Spain and covered acute and convalescent phases of COVID-19. Where available, HLA class I and class II types were obtained from metadata supplied by the sample provider rather than from assay-based typing. The prospective study material was composed of cDNA or gDNA derived from T cells, B-cell-depleted T cells, or PBMCs. Deeply sampled blood TCRbeta repertoires from subjects exposed to, actively infected with, or recovered from COVID-19 were included in the dataset. The repertoires were made available in a free public database intended to serve as a resource for research on the immune response to SARS-CoV-2. The samples were drawn from two sources: the first 160 participants of the ongoing ImmuneRACE study, and 1,200 or so subjects contributed by 6 global collaborators. Nearly every sample came with metadata listing a de-identified subject ID, COVID-19 status, age in years and sex. On the study overall, not on this receptor specifically: The amount of clinical and demographic metadata varied by source and participant and was provided uncurated.

TCRbeta CDR3 regions were amplified from genomic DNA by means of the immunoSEQ Assay, a bias-controlled multiplex PCR. The study's processing was this. Within the assay, amplification of reference gene primers was used to estimate how many nucleated cells each sample contained. To quantify the absolute abundance of each unique TCRbeta CDR3 rearrangement, sequence reads were collapsed and filtered. Productive Simpson clonality was computed per sample as the square root of Simpson's diversity index over productive rearrangements. This immuneACCESS table, as held by TCRdb, lists in-frame sequences with V and J called but not all clones. Of the missing ones, under half trace to an unresolved V gene in checked studies; the others have no known cause. V, J and clone size are those of that table, while D and trimming were read from the DNA. For this sample there are about 82,000 clones; under 90% appear just once. The ten most abundant clones make up 44% of the sample.

Note on this clone: Its cognate antigen has yet to be identified. There are no base qualities to consult, and no much larger clone falls within one base.

The collaborating institutions used their own protocols to collect whole blood in K2EDTA tubes. For TCRbeta analysis, collaborator samples were shipped as frozen whole blood, as isolated PBMCs, or as DNA extracted from either sample type. According to the germline V gene, CDR1 reads MDHEN and CDR2 reads SYDVKM. The CDR3 runs 13 residues from the cysteine to the phenylalanine. This entry keeps only the CDR3 DNA: 39 bases, framed from base 1. Germline trimming amounts to 1 base on V and 11 bases on J, with 5 as the count of junction bases outside the gene matches. Material for sequencing was peripheral blood. This TCR derives from an older man with acute or convalescent COVID-19. Rearrangement joined TRBV28 to TRBJ2-3; the central 8 bases match TRBD1. The DNA sequence follows: TGTGCCAGCAGTTTATCAGGGGGCCTTGAGCAGTATTTT. It translates as CASSLSGGLEQYF.